Below are 29 T cell receptor beta chains sequenced from a single sample in a study of cytomegalovirus exposure and HLA in healthy donors. Use of 60 Vbeta and 13 Jbeta primers characterized the PCR. Clones were read by immunoSEQ multiplex PCR, and TCRdb kept only the in-frame ones, dropping some. The sample holds about 210,000 clones, over 80% seen once. Sequencing used PBMCs. The source is a woman in her fifties or sixties in good health and CMV-seropositive.

Points on this clone: The junction departs from the called germline gene at one end, perhaps through a read error. The chain uses TRBV29-1 and TRBJ1-1; TRBD1 matches at 8 bases. The CDR3 extends over 14 amino acids. Germline CDR1 is SQVTM and CDR2 is ANQGSEA. This CDR3 reads CNVRTGRMNTEAFF. Written as DNA, the CDR3 is TGCAACGTTAGGACAGGGCGTATGAACACTGAAGCTTTCTTT.

The chain is built from TRBV6-1 and TRBJ1-2, with a weak D call TRBD1 (6 bases). The length of the CDR3 is 14 residues. In germline, CDR1 is MNHNS, CDR2 SASEGT. V was cut by 4 bases and J by 5 bases, with 14 bases left in between. The CDR3 DNA sequence: TGTGCCAGCAGTGGTCAGACAGGAAGATATGGCTACACCTTC. Translated: CASSGQTGRYGYTF.

J is TRBJ2-5 and V is TRBV7-2, with 9 positions matching TRBD2. CDR1 and CDR2 (germline): SGHTA, FQGNSA. CDR3 length: 17 amino acids. J lost 9 bases, V lost 1 base, and 15 bases had no gene match. CDR3 in DNA: TGTGCCAGCAGCTTAGGGTTCAGGCTAGCGGGGCTTGAGTCCCAGTACTTC. Protein product: CASSLGFRLAGLESQYF. Together with reference TRBV7-2 and TRBJ2-5, the CDR3 gives the full variable domain: GAGVSQSPSNKVTEKGKDVELRCDPISGHTALYWYRQSLGQGLEFLIYFQGNSAPDKSGLPSDRFSAERTGGSVSTLTIQRTQQEDSAVYLCASSLGFRLAGLESQYFGPGTRLLVL.

The chain combines TRBV7-9 with TRBJ2-3; no clear D. Per the germline V gene, CDR1 is SEHNR and CDR2 is FQNEAQ (reference sequence). Trimming pared 5 bases from V and 0 bases from J, leaving 6 bases between. The CDR3 consists of 13 residues. CDR3 sequence (DNA): TGTGCCAGCAGCCCCGGTAGCACAGATACGCAGTATTTT. Its protein is CASSPGSTDTQYF.

V is TRBV6-6 and J is TRBJ2-5; D ambiguous. Germline CDR1 and CDR2: MNHNY and SVGAGI (reference sequence). V lost 0 bases, J lost 6 bases, and 2 bases lay in between. There are 11 residues in the CDR3. As DNA, the CDR3 is TGTGCCAGCAGTTACTCTAAGACCCAGTACTTC. It is translated as CASSYSKTQYF.

V gene TRBV7-3 combines with J gene TRBJ2-3; D is possibly TRBD2 (6 bases). The CDR3 is 15 residues long. The V end lost 3 bases, the J end lost 0 bases, and 10 bases lay between the germline ends. Germline V gene data show CDR1 as SGHTA and CDR2 as FQGTGA. Written as DNA, the CDR3 is TGTGCCAGCAGCTTGGGACTTATCAGCACAGATACGCAGTATTTT. This encodes CASSLGLISTDTQYF.

This chain joins TRBV11-2 and TRBJ1-5; no definite D call. Germline CDR1 SGHAT, CDR2 FQNNGV. The CDR3 loop spans 13 amino acids. V lost 5 bases and J 5 bases, leaving 10 bases between the germline ends. The CDR3 loop is CASSLELYQPQHF. The CDR3, as DNA: TGTGCCAGCAGCCTCGAACTTTATCAGCCCCAGCATTTT.

The CDR3 loop is CASSIQDRVNTGELFF. Written as DNA, the CDR3 is TGTGCCAGTAGTATCCAGGACAGGGTCAACACCGGGGAGCTGTTTTTT. This rearrangement joins TRBV19 to TRBJ2-2, with 8 bases identical to TRBD1. This CDR3 region has 16 residues. From germline, CDR1 is LNHDA and CDR2 SQIVND (reference sequence). V lost 3 bases to trimming and J lost 2 bases; unmatched junction nucleotides: 5.

The CDR3 loop reads CASSVLRRGTAREYF. CDR3 DNA: TGTGCCAGCAGTGTCCTCCGGAGAGGGACAGCCAGGGAGTACTTC. The chain combines TRBV6-1 with TRBJ2-7, with 7 bases that match TRBD1. Germline V gene sequence: CDR1 MNHNS, CDR2 SASEGT. The CDR3 consists of 15 residues. Unmatched junction bases numbered 17, after V lost 4 bases and J lost 11 bases.

This clone was observed once. The rearrangement links TRBV2 to TRBJ1-1; D not certain. CDR3 length equals 12 residues. Germline values: CDR1 SNHLY, CDR2 FYNNEI. The germline V and J ends were trimmed by 6 bases and 1 base, with 6 bases remaining between them. CDR3 protein: CASSAGNTEAFF. The CDR3 coding sequence is TGTGCCAGCAGCGCAGGGAACACTGAAGCTTTCTTT. The whole variable domain, remainder taken from reference TRBV2 and TRBJ1-1, is EPEVTQTPSHQVTQMGQEVILRCVPISNHLYFYWYRQILGQKVEFLVSFYNNEISEKSEIFDDQFSVERPDGSNFTLKIRSTKLEDSAMYFCASSAGNTEAFFGQGTRLTVV.

The chain recombines TRBV19 with TRBJ2-1; 8 positions agree with TRBD1. The CDR3 has 15 residues. Germline V gene data show CDR1 as LNHDA and CDR2 as SQIVND (reference sequence). The trim removed 6 bases at V and 0 bases at J, leaving 4 bases unmatched. The DNA for the CDR3 is TGTGCCAGTAGGACCGACAGGGGCTCCTACAATGAGCAGTTCTTC. Translating it yields CASRTDRGSYNEQFF.

In its sample, this clone was seen once. The chain has TRBV5-4 and TRBJ2-1; TRBD2 aligns across 8 bases. The length of the CDR3 is 14 residues. CDR1 is SGHNT, CDR2 YYREEE, per germline (reference sequence). The V segment lost 0 bases and the J segment 10 bases; nucleotides outside the gene matches: 6. The CDR3 loop is CASSLAGGGWEQFF. CDR3 nucleotides: TGTGCCAGCAGCTTGGCCGGGGGGGGCTGGGAGCAGTTCTTC. Supplemented by reference TRBV5-4 and TRBJ2-1, the full variable domain reads ETGVTQSPTHLIKTRGQQVTLRCSSQSGHNTVSWYQQALGQGPQFIFQYYREEENGRGNFPPRFSGLQFPNYSSELNVNALELDDSALYLCASSLAGGGWEQFFGPGTRLTVL.

This clone showed up just once. This chain uses TRBV28 with TRBJ1-2; 7 nucleotides line up with TRBD1. J was trimmed by 5 bases and V by 2 bases; bases with no gene match: 5. The CDR3 is 14 residues long. Germline V gene lookup returns CDR1 MDHEN and CDR2 SYDVKM. The CDR3 is CASSLSRGIYGYTF. The CDR3 DNA reads TGTGCCAGCAGTTTAAGCAGGGGGATATATGGCTACACCTTC.

In nucleotides, the CDR3 is TGTGCCATCAGCGCTAGCACCTACGAGCAGTACTTC. Translation: CAISASTYEQYF. The chain combines TRBV10-3 with TRBJ2-7, with a possible D match to TRBD2 (5 bases). Germline V gene lookup returns CDR1 ENHRY and CDR2 SYGVKD. This CDR3 region has 12 residues. Between the trimmed V and J ends, which lost 6 bases and 2 bases, there was a span of 8 bases.

This clone was detected once. The rearrangement uses TRBV19 and TRBJ2-4; D is perhaps TRBD1 (6 bases). Germline CDR1 is LNHDA and CDR2 is SQIVND (reference sequence). The CDR3 consists of 14 residues. V gave up 7 bases and J gave up 5 bases, with 15 bases separating them. CDR3 DNA sequence: TGTGCCAGTAAAGATGGGGGCGAAGAAAACATTCAGTACTTC. It is translated as CASKDGGEENIQYF.

This clone has just one count. The chain employs TRBV4-1 and TRBJ1-6; unclear D gene. Germline CDR1 and CDR2: MGHRA and YSYEKL. The length of the CDR3 is 14 residues. V lost 4 bases, J lost 9 bases, and 13 bases lay in between. The CDR3 spells CASSPSWEISPLHF. CDR3 DNA sequence: TGCGCCAGCAGCCCCTCGTGGGAGATTTCACCCCTCCACTTT.

V is TRBV29-1 and J is TRBJ1-1; no reliable D call. Germline CDR1 is SQVTM and CDR2 is ANQGSEA. CDR3 length equals 12 residues. The V gene lost 4 bases and the J gene lost 0 bases, with 6 bases spanning the gap. The CDR3: CSVGRMNTEAFF. In nucleotides, the CDR3 is TGCAGCGTTGGGCGGATGAACACTGAAGCTTTCTTT.

A remark on this clone: A junction end diverges from the germline sequence, so it may reflect a read error. The rearrangement joins TRBV7-9 to TRBJ2-7; D may be TRBD2 (5 bases). The germline gives CDR1 SEHNR, CDR2 FQNEAQ (reference sequence). The CDR3 is made up of 13 amino acids. The CDR3 protein is CSSSLEAGYEQYF. Written as DNA, the CDR3 is TGTTCCAGCAGCCTAGAGGCGGGCTACGAGCAGTACTTC.

The chain uses TRBV6-6 and TRBJ1-1; TRBD1 agrees at 11 bases. Germline CDR1 reads MNHNY; CDR2 reads SVGAGI (reference sequence). Trimming removed 4 bases from V and 7 bases from J; junction bases left unmatched: 8. This CDR3 has 15 residues. The CDR3 DNA reads TGTGCCAGCAGTTTTGGACAGGGGGCGATTAGTGAAGCTTTCTTT. This sequence encodes CASSFGQGAISEAFF.

Concerning this clone itself: This sample also contains other DNA sequences that code for the same CDR3. This sequence joins TRBV18 and TRBJ2-5, with 7 bases matching TRBD1. CDR1 and CDR2 (germline): KGHSH, LQKENI. This CDR3 has 15 residues. V shed 1 base, J shed 1 base, and the junction held 3 bases outside the gene matches. Here the CDR3 reads CASSPRTGPQETQYF. CDR3 nucleotides: TGTGCCAGCTCACCACGGACAGGCCCCCAAGAGACCCAGTACTTC.

The rearrangement uses TRBV18 and TRBJ2-7; TRBD1 is a possible D gene (5 bases). This CDR3 spans 16 amino acids. Germline CDR1 KGHSH, CDR2 LQKENI. Trimming took 3 bases from V and 0 from J, leaving 15 bases between them. CDR3 DNA sequence: TGTGCCAGCTCACCGGGGAACGCCAGGGTCTCCTACGAGCAGTACTTC. Encoded protein: CASSPGNARVSYEQYF.

The chain combines TRBV7-9 with TRBJ1-2, with D tentatively TRBD1 (6 bases). CDR1 is SEHNR and CDR2 is FQNEAQ in the germline V gene (reference sequence). Trimming shortened V by 5 bases and J by 5 bases, and 15 bases separated the two germline ends. The CDR3 runs to 14 residues. CDR3 sequence reads: CASSPPGTLYGYTF. In DNA form, the CDR3 reads TGTGCCAGCAGCCCGCCAGGGACACTATATGGCTACACCTTC.

The chain employs TRBV10-1 and TRBJ2-7; D gene uncertain. The germline CDR1 and CDR2 sequences are WNHNN and SYGVQD (reference sequence). V lost 4 bases and J lost 4, with 11 bases in between. CDR3 size: 13 residues. The CDR3 bases are TGCGCCAGCAGTGGAGAGGCTATATACGAGCAGTACTTC. It translates to CASSGEAIYEQYF.

There are a few counts of this clone. The chain combines TRBV19 with TRBJ1-2; D is undetermined. With 5 bases removed from V and 4 bases from J, the gap between germline ends came to 14 bases. The CDR3 spans 14 residues. Germline V gene sequence: CDR1 LNHDA, CDR2 SQIVND (reference sequence). CDR3 amino acids: CASSSDARVYGYTF. The CDR3, as DNA: TGTGCCAGTAGTTCCGACGCCCGGGTCTATGGCTACACCTTC.

The chain employs TRBV6-6 and TRBJ2-5; D call uncertain. V lost 2 bases to trimming and J lost 5 bases, with 12 bases between them. Germline CDR1 is MNHNY and CDR2 is SVGAGI (reference sequence). The CDR3 is 14 residues long. This CDR3 reads CASSYDSVVETQYF. CDR3 coding DNA: TGTGCCAGCAGTTACGACTCGGTGGTTGAGACCCAGTACTTC.

This clone was seen a single time. The chain employs TRBV2 and TRBJ1-2; D may be TRBD1 (6 bases). This CDR3 spans 15 amino acids. Trimming cost V 2 bases and J 0 bases, with 10 bases left between them. Germline V gene data show CDR1 as SNHLY and CDR2 as FYNNEI. In nucleotides, the CDR3 is TGTGCCAGCAGTGAAAGTCGGACAGCTAACTATGGCTACACCTTC. Translating it yields CASSESRTANYGYTF.

This clone appeared once. The V gene is TRBV7-9, the J gene TRBJ2-3, with a tentative D call TRBD2 (6 bases). CDR1 and CDR2 (germline): SEHNR, FQNEAQ (reference sequence). V was cut by 4 bases and J by 2 bases, with 13 bases left in between. The CDR3 spans 15 residues. The CDR3, as DNA: TGTGCCAGCAGCTCTTTTAGGGACTCCACAGATACGCAGTATTTT. Encoded protein: CASSSFRDSTDTQYF.

This chain connects TRBV7-9 to TRBJ2-1; 9 bases are a match to TRBD1. The V and J ends lost 5 bases and 6 bases, in that order; junction bases with no gene match: 5. The germline V gene has CDR1 SEHNR and CDR2 FQNEAQ (reference sequence). The CDR3 runs to 14 residues. The CDR3 DNA reads TGTGCCAGCAGCATACAGGGACAGGGCAATGAGCAGTTCTTC. This sequence encodes CASSIQGQGNEQFF.

There are a few counts of this clone. The genes are TRBV29-1 and TRBJ1-1; 9 bases are a match to TRBD1. V trimming: 7 bases; J trimming: 3 bases; junction bases outside the gene matches: 3. Germline lookup yields CDR1 SQVTM and CDR2 ANQGSEA. CDR3 size: 12 residues. DNA of the CDR3: TGCAGCGCAGGGGACAGGGACACTGAAGCTTTCTTT. Translating gives CSAGDRDTEAFF.